This record concerns one T cell receptor beta chain sequence. Its binding antigen is unknown. No much larger clone exists at a distance of one base, and base qualities are not known. Genomic DNA was extracted from sorted cells with the QIAGEN DNeasy Blood and Tissue Kit for TCRbeta CDR3 sequencing. High-throughput TCRbeta CDR3 sequencing was carried out commercially through immunoSEQ, with PCR amplification with bias correction and internal controls included. The source study handled its data this way. Unique productive TCRbeta sequences were defined by CDR3 nucleotide sequence where primers matched, and otherwise by CDR3 amino acid sequence together with Vbeta and Jbeta genes. As a correction for sorting error, sequences shared between sorted populations at a frequency ratio of 2:1 or less were discarded, and the remaining shared sequences were assigned to the higher population. A sequence was defined as donor-reactive if the sequence was expanded at least 5-fold in CFSE-low cells compared with unstimulated cells and had a frequency of at least 0.01% in CFSE-low cells. Repertoire divergence was quantified by Jensen-Shannon divergence calculated from the top 100 TCRbeta sequences ranked by frequency. For samples with multiple sequencing runs, sorting error was corrected separately for each run before the runs were pooled. This is the immuneACCESS table as TCRdb keeps it, with only in-frame sequences that have V and J called. A part of the clones is gone; compared with another copy, unresolved V genes explain less than half, and the rest is unexplained. The V and J calls and clone size come from that table; D and trimming were worked out from the DNA. The sample table holds roughly 80,000 clones, of which approximately 90% were seen once. 0.3% to 0.4% of the sample belongs to the ten largest clones.

The label giving this sample's time point can be read as: blood sample drawn before combined kidney and bone marrow transplant. Unstimulated Tregs (CD4+CD25+CD127-), CD4+ non-Tregs (CD4+CD25-), CD4 and CD8 cells were FACS-sorted from thawed PBMCs. Prior to Treg sorting, thawed PBMCs were rested overnight at 37 degrees C with 200 IU/ml IL-2. The patients were a few recipients of combined kidney and bone marrow transplants from the ITN036ST trial, and samples were available only for these trial subjects. Healthy control blood was processed by Ficoll density gradient to PBMCs and cryopreserved; patient PBMCs were collected before and after transplant. This entry belongs to a study of Tregs in tolerant kidney transplant recipients (dated by TCRdb to about 2019). A note on the overall study: The transplants used related donors with nonmyeloablative bone marrow transplantation, and mixed chimerism in the human trials was transient. The study used TCRbeta sequencing to identify donor-specific regulatory T cells before combined kidney and bone marrow transplantation, then tracked those cells after transplant.

General conclusions and limits of the study: For some patients the PCR primers changed over time, which made it impossible to compare the samples from those patients at the nucleotide level. Expanding Tregs with activated donor B cells appeared to identify the most biologically relevant and donor-specific TCRbeta repertoire. The study was limited by small patient numbers, and the findings need validation in larger populations and under other immunosuppression protocols. Donor-specific Treg expansion exceeded global Treg expansion in tolerant patients, suggesting antigen-driven rather than nonspecific expansion. Although technical replication error seemed to be minimal, the question of biological reproducibility was not addressed directly.

The specimen comprised Tregs from blood, sampled before the transplant. This sequence was found in a human donor who received a combined kidney and bone marrow transplant.

The CDR3 amino acid sequence is: CSVAPGAENEKLFF. The DNA sequence is as follows: TGCAGCGTTGCCCCCGGCGCGGAGAATGAAAAACTGTTTTTT. This chain joins TRBV29-1 to TRBJ1-4, with the D gene call left open. From a lookup of the germline V gene, CDR1 and CDR2 are SQVTM and ANQGSEA. The CDR3 numbers 14 residues from cysteine through phenylalanine. Of all the DNA, just the CDR3 is kept, 42 bases in frame from base 1. V and J lose 4 bases and 5 bases, and a span of 14 bases separates them.